This passage covers 2 T cell receptor beta chains from one sample sequenced in a study of blood T cell repertoires in COVID-19. Profiling relied on immunoSEQ multiplex PCR, and the TCRdb table lists in-frame clones only, not all of them. The repertoire holds about 210,000 clones, 81% seen once, with about 8.9% in the top ten. The sample comprised PBMCs or T cells enriched from blood (not recorded which). Receptor source: a woman aged 45-59 years with acute COVID-19.

This clone has only one observation. The rearrangement joins TRBV28 to TRBJ2-1; a weak D match, TRBD1 (5 bases). CDR1 is MDHEN and CDR2 is SYDVKM in the germline V gene. The CDR3 totals 14 residues. The V gene lost 6 bases and the J gene lost 10 bases, with 19 bases spanning the gap. CDR3 DNA sequence: TGTGCCAGCAGGAAAGGGGAATTTTGGCTGGAGCAGTTCTTC. Translating it yields CASRKGEFWLEQFF.

The gene calls are TRBV28 and TRBJ2-2; 11 bases match TRBD1. Germline lookup yields CDR1 MDHEN and CDR2 SYDVKM. The CDR3 has 15 amino acids. The trim removed 8 bases at V and 6 bases at J, leaving 8 bases unmatched. The CDR3 region is CASDTGTGGPGELFF. In nucleotides, the CDR3 is TGTGCCAGCGATACCGGGACAGGGGGTCCCGGGGAGCTGTTTTTT. Based on the CDR3 plus reference TRBV28 and TRBJ2-2, the full variable domain is DVKVTQSSRYLVKRTGEKVFLECVQDMDHENMFWYRQDPGLGLRLIYFSYDVKMKEKGDIPEGYSVSREKKERFSLILESASTNQTSMYLCASDTGTGGPGELFFGEGSRLTVL.